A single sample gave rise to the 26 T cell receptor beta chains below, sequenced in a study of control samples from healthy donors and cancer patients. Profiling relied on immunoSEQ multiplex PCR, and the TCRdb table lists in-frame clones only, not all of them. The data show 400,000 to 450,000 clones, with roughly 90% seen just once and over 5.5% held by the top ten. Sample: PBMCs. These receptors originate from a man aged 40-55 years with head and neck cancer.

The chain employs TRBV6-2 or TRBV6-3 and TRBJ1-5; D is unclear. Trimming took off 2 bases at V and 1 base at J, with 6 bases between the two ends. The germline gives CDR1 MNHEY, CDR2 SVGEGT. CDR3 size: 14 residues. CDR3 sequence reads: CASSYGQSNQPQHF. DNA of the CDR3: TGTGCCAGCAGTTACGGGCAAAGCAATCAGCCCCAGCATTTT.

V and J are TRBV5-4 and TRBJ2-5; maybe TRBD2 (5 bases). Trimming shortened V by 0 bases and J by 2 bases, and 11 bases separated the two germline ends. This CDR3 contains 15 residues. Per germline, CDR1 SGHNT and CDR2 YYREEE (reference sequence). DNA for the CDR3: TGTGCCAGCAGCTTGGGGCGGGTGGAGCAAGAGACCCAGTACTTC. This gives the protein CASSLGRVEQETQYF.

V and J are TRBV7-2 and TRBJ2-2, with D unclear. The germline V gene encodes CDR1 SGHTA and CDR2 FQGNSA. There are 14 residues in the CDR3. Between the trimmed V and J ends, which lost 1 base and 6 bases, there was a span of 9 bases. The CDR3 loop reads CASSLEGYSGELFF. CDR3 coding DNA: TGTGCCAGCAGCTTAGAGGGTTATTCCGGGGAGCTGTTTTTT. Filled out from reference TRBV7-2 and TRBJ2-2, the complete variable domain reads GAGVSQSPSNKVTEKGKDVELRCDPISGHTALYWYRQSLGQGLEFLIYFQGNSAPDKSGLPSDRFSAERTGGSVSTLTIQRTQQEDSAVYLCASSLEGYSGELFFGEGSRLTVL.

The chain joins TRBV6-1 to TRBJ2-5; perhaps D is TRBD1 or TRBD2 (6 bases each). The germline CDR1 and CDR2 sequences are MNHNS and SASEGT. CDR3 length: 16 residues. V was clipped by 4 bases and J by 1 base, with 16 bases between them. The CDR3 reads CASSVQTGTSQETQYF. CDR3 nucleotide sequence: TGTGCCAGCAGTGTCCAAACAGGGACTTCCCAAGAGACCCAGTACTTC.

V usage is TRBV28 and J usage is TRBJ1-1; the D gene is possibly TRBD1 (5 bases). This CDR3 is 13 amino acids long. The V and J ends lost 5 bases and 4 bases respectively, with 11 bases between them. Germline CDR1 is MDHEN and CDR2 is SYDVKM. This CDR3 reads CASSPTALTEAFF. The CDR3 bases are TGTGCCAGCAGTCCGACAGCTCTCACTGAAGCTTTCTTT.

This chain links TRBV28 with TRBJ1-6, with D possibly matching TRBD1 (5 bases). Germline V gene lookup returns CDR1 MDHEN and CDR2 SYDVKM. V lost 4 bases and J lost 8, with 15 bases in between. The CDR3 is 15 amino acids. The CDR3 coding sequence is TGTGCCAGCAGTTCCCCGGGGGGAGAGGATTCACCCCTCCACTTT. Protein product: CASSSPGGEDSPLHF. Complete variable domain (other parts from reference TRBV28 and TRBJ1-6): DVKVTQSSRYLVKRTGEKVFLECVQDMDHENMFWYRQDPGLGLRLIYFSYDVKMKEKGDIPEGYSVSREKKERFSLILESASTNQTSMYLCASSSPGGEDSPLHFGNGTRLTVT.

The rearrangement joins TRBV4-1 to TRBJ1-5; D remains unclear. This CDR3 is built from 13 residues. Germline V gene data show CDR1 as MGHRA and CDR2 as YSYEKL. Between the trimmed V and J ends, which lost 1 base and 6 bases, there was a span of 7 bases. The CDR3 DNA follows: TGCGCCAGCAGCCAAGGGACGCCTCAGCCCCAGCATTTT. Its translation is CASSQGTPQPQHF.

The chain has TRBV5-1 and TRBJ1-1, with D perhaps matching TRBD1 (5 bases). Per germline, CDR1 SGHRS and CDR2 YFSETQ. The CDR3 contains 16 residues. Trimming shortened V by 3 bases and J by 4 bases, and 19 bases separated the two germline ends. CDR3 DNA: TGCGCCAGCAGCTCACGGCGTGGGACTGGCTTCACTGAAGCTTTCTTT. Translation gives CASSSRRGTGFTEAFF.

CDR3 nucleotide sequence: TGTGCCAGCAGTGGGGGACTTTTAAACTCCTACAATGAGCAGTTCTTC. Translating it yields CASSGGLLNSYNEQFF. The chain carries TRBV27 and TRBJ2-1; possibly TRBD2 for D (6 bases). The CDR3 is 16 residues long. The V end lost 5 bases, the J end lost 0 bases, and 14 bases lay between the germline ends. Germline V lookup: CDR1 MNHEY, CDR2 SMNVEV (reference sequence).

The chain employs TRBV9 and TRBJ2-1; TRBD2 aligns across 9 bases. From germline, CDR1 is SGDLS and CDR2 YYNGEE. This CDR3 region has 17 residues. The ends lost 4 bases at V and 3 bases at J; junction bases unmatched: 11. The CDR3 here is CASSPSGSGRNYNEQFF. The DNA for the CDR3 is TGTGCCAGCAGCCCCTCTGGTAGCGGGAGAAACTACAATGAGCAGTTCTTC.

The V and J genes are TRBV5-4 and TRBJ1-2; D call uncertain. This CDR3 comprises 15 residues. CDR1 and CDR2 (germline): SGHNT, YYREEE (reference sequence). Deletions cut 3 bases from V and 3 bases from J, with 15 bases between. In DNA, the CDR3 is TGTGCCAGCAGCTGGACCGGGAAAGAGGACTATGGCTACACCTTC. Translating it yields CASSWTGKEDYGYTF.

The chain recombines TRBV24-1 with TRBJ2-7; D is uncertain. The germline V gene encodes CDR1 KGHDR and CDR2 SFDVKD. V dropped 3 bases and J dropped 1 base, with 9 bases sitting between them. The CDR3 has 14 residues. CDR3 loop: CATSDMVSSYEQYF. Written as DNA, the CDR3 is TGTGCCACCAGTGATATGGTCTCTTCCTACGAGCAGTACTTC.

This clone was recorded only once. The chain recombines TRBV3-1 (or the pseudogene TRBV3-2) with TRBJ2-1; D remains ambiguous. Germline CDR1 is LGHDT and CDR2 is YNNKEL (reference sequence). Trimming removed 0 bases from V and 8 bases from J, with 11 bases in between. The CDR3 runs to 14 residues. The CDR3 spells CASSQELGSDEQFF. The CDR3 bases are TGTGCCAGCAGCCAAGAATTAGGGTCGGATGAGCAGTTCTTC.

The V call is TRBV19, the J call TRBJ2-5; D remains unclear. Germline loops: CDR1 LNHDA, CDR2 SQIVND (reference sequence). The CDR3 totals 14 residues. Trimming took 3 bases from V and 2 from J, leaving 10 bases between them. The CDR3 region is CASSIGRKQETQYF. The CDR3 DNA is TGTGCCAGTAGTATTGGCAGAAAGCAAGAGACCCAGTACTTC.

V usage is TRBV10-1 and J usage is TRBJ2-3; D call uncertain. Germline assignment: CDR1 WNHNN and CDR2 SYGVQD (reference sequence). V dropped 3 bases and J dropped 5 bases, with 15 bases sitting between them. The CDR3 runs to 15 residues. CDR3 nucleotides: TGCGCCAGCAGTGAAGGCGCGACCAAGGAAGATACGCAGTATTTT. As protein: CASSEGATKEDTQYF.

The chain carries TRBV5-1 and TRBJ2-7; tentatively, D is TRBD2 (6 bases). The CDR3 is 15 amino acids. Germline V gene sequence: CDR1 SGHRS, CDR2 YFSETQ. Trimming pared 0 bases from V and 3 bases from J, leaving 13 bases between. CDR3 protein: CASSLAGGSYYEQYF. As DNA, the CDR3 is TGCGCCAGCAGCTTGGCCGGGGGATCCTACTACGAGCAGTACTTC.

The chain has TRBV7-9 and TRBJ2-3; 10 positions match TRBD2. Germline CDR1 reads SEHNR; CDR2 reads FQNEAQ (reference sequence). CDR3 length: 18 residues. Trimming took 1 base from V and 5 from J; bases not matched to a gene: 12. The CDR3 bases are TGTGCCAGCAGCTTAGTTCGGCTAGCGGGGGTTCGGGGAGATACGCAGTATTTT. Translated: CASSLVRLAGVRGDTQYF.

In nucleotides, the CDR3 is TGTGCCATCAGTGAAAGTCTAGCGGGTACAGATACGCAGTATTTT. Protein sequence: CAISESLAGTDTQYF. The rearrangement joins TRBV10-3 to TRBJ2-3; 8 nucleotides align to TRBD2. The CDR3 has 15 amino acids. Germline V gene lookup returns CDR1 ENHRY and CDR2 SYGVKD. V shed 3 bases, J shed 3 bases, and the junction held 5 bases outside the gene matches.

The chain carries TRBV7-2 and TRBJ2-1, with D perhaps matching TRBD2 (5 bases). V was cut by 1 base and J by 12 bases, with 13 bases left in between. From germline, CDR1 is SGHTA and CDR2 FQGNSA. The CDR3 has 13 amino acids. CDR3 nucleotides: TGTGCCAGCAGCTTAGAAGGAAGCGGCTGGCAGTTCTTC. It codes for CASSLEGSGWQFF. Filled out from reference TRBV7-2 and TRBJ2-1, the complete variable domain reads GAGVSQSPSNKVTEKGKDVELRCDPISGHTALYWYRQSLGQGLEFLIYFQGNSAPDKSGLPSDRFSAERTGGSVSTLTIQRTQQEDSAVYLCASSLEGSGWQFFGPGTRLTVL.

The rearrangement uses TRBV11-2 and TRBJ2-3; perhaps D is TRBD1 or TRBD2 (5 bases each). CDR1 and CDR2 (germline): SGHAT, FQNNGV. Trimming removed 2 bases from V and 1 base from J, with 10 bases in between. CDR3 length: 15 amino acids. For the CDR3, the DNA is TGTGCCAGCAGCTTAAGAAAGGGACGCACAGATACGCAGTATTTT. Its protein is CASSLRKGRTDTQYF.

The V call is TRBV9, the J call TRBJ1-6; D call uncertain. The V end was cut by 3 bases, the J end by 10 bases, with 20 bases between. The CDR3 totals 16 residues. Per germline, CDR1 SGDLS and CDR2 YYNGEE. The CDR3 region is CASSASPEVPWSPLHF. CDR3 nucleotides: TGTGCCAGCAGCGCGTCTCCCGAGGTCCCTTGGTCACCCCTCCACTTT.

CDR3 in amino acids: CASSFRKEDTQYF. The CDR3 nucleotides are TGTGCCAGCAGCTTCAGAAAAGAAGATACGCAGTATTTT. V and J are TRBV7-3 and TRBJ2-3; D gene ambiguous. Trimming pared 3 bases from V and 5 bases from J, leaving 9 bases between. CDR1 is SGHTA and CDR2 is FQGTGA in the germline V gene. This CDR3 region has 13 residues.

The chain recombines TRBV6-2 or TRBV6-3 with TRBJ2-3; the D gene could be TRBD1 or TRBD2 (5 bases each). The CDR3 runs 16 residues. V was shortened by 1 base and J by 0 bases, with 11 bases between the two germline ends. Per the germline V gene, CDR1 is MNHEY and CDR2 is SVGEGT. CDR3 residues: CASSYFGAASTDTQYF. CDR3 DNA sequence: TGTGCCAGCAGTTACTTCGGGGCAGCTAGCACAGATACGCAGTATTTT.

The CDR3 region is CASTSFTGTDEAFF. In DNA, the CDR3 is TGTGCCAGCACCTCATTCACAGGGACGGATGAAGCTTTCTTT. The gene calls are TRBV7-2 and TRBJ1-1, with a possible D match to TRBD1 (6 bases). Trimming stripped 7 bases from V and 7 bases from J, with 19 bases between. This CDR3 contains 14 residues. CDR1 SGHTA and CDR2 FQGNSA come from the germline V gene.

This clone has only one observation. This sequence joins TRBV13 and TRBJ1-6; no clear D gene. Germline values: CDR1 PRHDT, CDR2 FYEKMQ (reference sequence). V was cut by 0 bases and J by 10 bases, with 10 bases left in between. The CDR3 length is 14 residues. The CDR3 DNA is TGTGCCAGCAGCTTAGGAGCACGTAACTCACCCCTCCACTTT. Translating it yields CASSLGARNSPLHF.

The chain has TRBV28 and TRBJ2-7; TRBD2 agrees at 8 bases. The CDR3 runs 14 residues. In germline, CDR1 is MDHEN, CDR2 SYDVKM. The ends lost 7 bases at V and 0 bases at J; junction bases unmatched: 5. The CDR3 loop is CASILAGGSYEQYF. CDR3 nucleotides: TGTGCCAGCATCTTGGCGGGAGGCTCCTACGAGCAGTACTTC.